Listed below are T cell receptor beta chains from one sample, sequenced in a study of cytomegalovirus exposure and HLA in healthy donors. Data came from immunoSEQ multiplex PCR; TCRdb stores just in-frame clones and leaves some out. The sample consists of some 140,000 clones, about three quarters of them appearing once. The source material was PBMCs. These receptor sequences come from a male donor in good health and CMV-seropositive. The CDR3 runs from the conserved cysteine through the conserved F or W. D genes are given only for firm matches. Clone size is not always given. Where it is, it says once, few, many or a class for expanded clones.

D gene: -; clone size: -; V gene: TRBV28; J gene: TRBJ2-3; CDR3 DNA: TGTGCCGCGGGGCTTAGCACAGATACGCAGTATTTT; CDR3 protein: CAAGLSTDTQYF
D gene: TRBD1; clone size: -; V gene: TRBV14; J gene: TRBJ2-3; CDR3 DNA: TGTGCCAGCAGCCCCCCGGCAGGGGGAATAAGGGGTACGCAGTATTTT; CDR3 protein: CASSPPAGGIRGTQYF
D gene: -; clone size: -; V gene: TRBV13; J gene: TRBJ2-1; CDR3 DNA: TGTGCCAGCAGCACAGCTGGGGAGAAATACAATGAGCAGTTCTTC; CDR3 protein: CASSTAGEKYNEQFF
D gene: -; clone size: -; V gene: TRBV7-9; J gene: TRBJ2-7; CDR3 DNA: TGTGCCAGCAGCCCGATACTTAACTCCTACGAGCAGTACTTC; CDR3 protein: CASSPILNSYEQYF
D gene: TRBD1; clone size: -; V gene: TRBV27; J gene: TRBJ1-2; CDR3 DNA: TGTGCCAGCAGTTTCCAGCCACTCGGGACAGGGAATGGCTACACCTTC; CDR3 protein: CASSFQPLGTGNGYTF
D gene: -; clone size: -; V gene: TRBV4-1; J gene: TRBJ1-6; CDR3 DNA: TGCGCCAGCAGCCAAGATCCCCAGGGTAATTCACCCCTCCACTTT; CDR3 protein: CASSQDPQGNSPLHF
D gene: -; clone size: -; V gene: TRBV2; J gene: TRBJ1-2; CDR3 DNA: TGTGCCAGCTTATTAGCTAACTATGGCTACACCTTC; CDR3 protein: CASLLANYGYTF
D gene: TRBD2; clone size: -; V gene: TRBV5-8; J gene: TRBJ2-1; CDR3 DNA: TGTGCCAGCAGCCCGGGGGGACTAGCGGGAAGCAATGAGCAGTTCTTC; CDR3 protein: CASSPGGLAGSNEQFF
D gene: TRBD1; clone size: -; V gene: TRBV19; J gene: TRBJ1-5; CDR3 DNA: TGTGCCAGTAGTGGGGGACAGGGGGCGGGTCAGCCCCAGCATTTT; CDR3 protein: CASSGGQGAGQPQHF
D gene: -; clone size: few; V gene: TRBV30; J gene: TRBJ2-5; CDR3 DNA: TGTGCCTGGAGTGTTACCCGTGTTGGCGGGACCCAGTACTTC; CDR3 protein: CAWSVTRVGGTQYF
D gene: -; clone size: -; V gene: TRBV13; J gene: TRBJ1-1; CDR3 DNA: TGTGCCAGCAGCTTGCTAGTAATGAACACTGAAGCTTTCTTT; CDR3 protein: CASSLLVMNTEAFF
D gene: -; clone size: -; V gene: TRBV18; J gene: TRBJ1-1; CDR3 DNA: TGTGCCAGCTCCCAAGACAGAGACACTGAAGCTTTCTTT; CDR3 protein: CASSQDRDTEAFF
D gene: TRBD2; clone size: -; V gene: TRBV7-9; J gene: TRBJ2-7; CDR3 DNA: TGTGCCAGCAGCTTAGGATCTAGCGGGAGTTACGAGCAGTACTTC; CDR3 protein: CASSLGSSGSYEQYF
D gene: -; clone size: -; V gene: TRBV6-5; J gene: TRBJ1-5; CDR3 DNA: TGTGCCAGCAGTTACGTCTCTACCAATCAGCCCCAGCATTTT; CDR3 protein: CASSYVSTNQPQHF
D gene: TRBD1; clone size: -; V gene: TRBV7-9; J gene: TRBJ1-2; CDR3 DNA: TGTGCCAGCAGCCTAATCGGACAGGGGATTTATGGCTACACCTTC; CDR3 protein: CASSLIGQGIYGYTF
D gene: -; clone size: -; V gene: TRBV6-1; J gene: TRBJ2-5; CDR3 DNA: TGTGCCAGCAGTTGGGCACAGCAAGAGACCCAGTACTTC; CDR3 protein: CASSWAQQETQYF
D gene: TRBD1; clone size: -; V gene: TRBV5-6; J gene: TRBJ1-1; CDR3 DNA: TGTGCCAGCAGCACAACAGGGGTCCGCACTGAAGCTTTCTTT; CDR3 protein: CASSTTGVRTEAFF
D gene: TRBD2; clone size: -; V gene: TRBV7-7; J gene: TRBJ2-3; CDR3 DNA: TGTGCTAGCAGCCAAGGACTAGCGGGGGAGGCTAGCACAGATACGCAGTATTTT; CDR3 protein: CASSQGLAGEASTDTQYF
D gene: TRBD1; clone size: -; V gene: TRBV9; J gene: TRBJ2-3; CDR3 DNA: TGTGCCAGCAGCTACACCGACGACAGGGGGAATACGCAGTATTTT; CDR3 protein: CASSYTDDRGNTQYF
D gene: -; clone size: -; V gene: TRBV5-6; J gene: TRBJ1-6; CDR3 DNA: TGTGCCAGCAGCCGAGGATATGTTGGGGGGGCAGGGAATTCACCCCTCCACTTT; CDR3 protein: CASSRGYVGGAGNSPLHF
D gene: -; clone size: -; V gene: TRBV2; J gene: TRBJ2-3; CDR3 DNA: TGTGCCAGCAGTGACGACAGCCCTAGCACAGATACGCAGTATTTT; CDR3 protein: CASSDDSPSTDTQYF
D gene: -; clone size: -; V gene: TRBV7-3; J gene: TRBJ2-1; CDR3 DNA: TGTGCCAGCAGCTTAACGTCATACAATGAGCAGTTCTTC; CDR3 protein: CASSLTSYNEQFF
D gene: -; clone size: -; V gene: TRBV6-1; J gene: TRBJ1-4; CDR3 DNA: TGTGCCAGCAGTGTAGGCGGGTCTCGGAGTGAAAAACTGTTTTTT; CDR3 protein: CASSVGGSRSEKLFF
D gene: -; clone size: -; V gene: TRBV7-2; J gene: TRBJ2-7; CDR3 DNA: TGTGCCAGCAGCTTAGACTCCCTCTCCTACGAGCAGTACTTC; CDR3 protein: CASSLDSLSYEQYF
D gene: -; clone size: once; V gene: TRBV11-2; J gene: TRBJ2-7; CDR3 DNA: TGTGCCAGCAGCCCAGGGACAGTTCCAGGGGGGCTCTACGAGCAGTACTTC; CDR3 protein: CASSPGTVPGGLYEQYF
D gene: TRBD1; clone size: -; V gene: TRBV5-1; J gene: TRBJ2-7; CDR3 DNA: TGCGCCAGCAACGTGGCAGGGGGCCGCTACGAGCAGTACTTC; CDR3 protein: CASNVAGGRYEQYF
D gene: -; clone size: -; V gene: TRBV19; J gene: TRBJ2-1; CDR3 DNA: TGTGCCAGTACTAAAACAGCATACAATGAGCAGTTCTTC; CDR3 protein: CASTKTAYNEQFF
D gene: -; clone size: -; V gene: TRBV2; J gene: TRBJ1-2; CDR3 DNA: TGTGCCAGCAGTGTTCGGCAGGGGTTTTCTGGCTACACCTTC; CDR3 protein: CASSVRQGFSGYTF
D gene: -; clone size: -; V gene: TRBV11-3; J gene: TRBJ1-1; CDR3 DNA: TGTGCCAGCAGCGGCCGAGGGACTGAAGCTTTCTTT; CDR3 protein: CASSGRGTEAFF
D gene: -; clone size: few; V gene: TRBV11-2; J gene: TRBJ1-1; CDR3 DNA: TGTGCCAGCAGCTTAGTTTGGAGGACTGAAGCTTTCTTT; CDR3 protein: CASSLVWRTEAFF
D gene: -; clone size: -; V gene: TRBV5-1; J gene: TRBJ2-7; CDR3 DNA: TGCGCCAGCAGCTCGAGGGTAGGGTCCGAGCAGTACTTC; CDR3 protein: CASSSRVGSEQYF
D gene: -; clone size: few; V gene: TRBV4-1; J gene: TRBJ2-1; CDR3 DNA: TGCGCCAGCAGCCAAGATCTCGACAATGAGCAGTTCTTC; CDR3 protein: CASSQDLDNEQFF
D gene: -; clone size: -; V gene: TRBV30; J gene: TRBJ1-2; CDR3 DNA: TGTGCCTGGGGTTGGACAGAAAACTATGGCTACACCTTC; CDR3 protein: CAWGWTENYGYTF
D gene: -; clone size: -; V gene: TRBV11-2; J gene: TRBJ2-5; CDR3 DNA: TGTGCCAGCAGCTTAGGGGCAGCAAACCAAGAGACCCAGTACTTC; CDR3 protein: CASSLGAANQETQYF
D gene: -; clone size: -; V gene: TRBV2; J gene: TRBJ1-5; CDR3 DNA: TGTGCCAGCGGCCTAAGCTGGAGCAGCCAGCATTTT; CDR3 protein: CASGLSWSSQHF
D gene: -; clone size: -; V gene: TRBV18; J gene: TRBJ2-7; CDR3 DNA: TGTGCCAGCCCTTGGAGCTCCTACGAGCAGTACTTC; CDR3 protein: CASPWSSYEQYF
D gene: -; clone size: few; V gene: TRBV6-5; J gene: TRBJ1-5; CDR3 DNA: TGTGCCAGCAGCCGGGATTGGGGCAATCAGCCCCAGCATTTT; CDR3 protein: CASSRDWGNQPQHF
D gene: -; clone size: -; V gene: TRBV28; J gene: TRBJ2-7; CDR3 DNA: TGTGCCAGCAGAACCGGGTCGAACCCTTACGAGCAGTACTTC; CDR3 protein: CASRTGSNPYEQYF
D gene: -; clone size: -; V gene: TRBV7-9; J gene: TRBJ2-2; CDR3 DNA: TGTGCCAGCAGCGACAGGGAGGACTACACCGGGGAGCTGTTTTTT; CDR3 protein: CASSDREDYTGELFF
D gene: -; clone size: -; V gene: TRBV6-4; J gene: TRBJ2-5; CDR3 DNA: TGTGCCAGCAGTGACCTCCGGCGGGGCGAAGAGACCCAGTACTTC; CDR3 protein: CASSDLRRGEETQYF
D gene: TRBD2; clone size: few; V gene: TRBV7-9; J gene: TRBJ2-6; CDR3 DNA: TGTGCCAGCAGCTTAGTTTGGACTAGCGGGAGTTATGGGGCCAACGTCCTGACTTTC; CDR3 protein: CASSLVWTSGSYGANVLTF
D gene: TRBD2; clone size: -; V gene: TRBV28; J gene: TRBJ2-1; CDR3 DNA: TGTGCCAGCGGTCCGCAGCTGAGTTGGACTAGCGGGAGGGCCGGGTTCTTC; CDR3 protein: CASGPQLSWTSGRAGFF
D gene: TRBD1; clone size: -; V gene: TRBV12-5; J gene: TRBJ1-1; CDR3 DNA: TGTGCTAGTGGTTCGGGACAGGGGGCAATAAACACTGAAGCTTTCTTT; CDR3 protein: CASGSGQGAINTEAFF